This T cell receptor (beta chain) was identified in a study of molecular identifiers for immune sequencing clone quantification. The CDR3 contains 14 residues. V gave up 2 bases and J gave up 5 bases, with 15 bases separating them. Germline V lookup: CDR1 DFQATT, CDR2 SNEGSKA (reference sequence). TCRdb used MiXCR to reprocess the PCR reads, holding one entry per CDR3 protein. The table has more than 300,000 distinct CDR3 sequences, 20% to 25% seen once. This clonotype was detected ten times or more. This sequence was found in a human donor in good health. Some libraries in this study had Jurkat cell RNA spiked in. The chain recombines TRBV20-1 with TRBJ2-5, with D perhaps being TRBD1 or TRBD2 (6 bases each). The sample was naive CD8+ T cells from blood, with Jurkat cell RNA spiked in. The subset denotes: FACS-sorted CD8+CD4-CCR7+CD45RA+ naive T cells. The CDR3 protein is CSARRQLGGETQYF. CDR3 sequence (DNA): TGCAGTGCTAGAAGACAGTTAGGGGGGGAGACCCAGTACTTC.